Detailed here is one T cell receptor (beta chain). Trimming removed 3 bases at V and 2 bases at J, with 9 bases between. The CDR3 sequence is 13 residues long. Germline CDR1 and CDR2: SGDLS and YYNGEE. The sample belongs to a study of cytomegalovirus exposure and HLA in healthy donors. The table came from immunoSEQ multiplex PCR; TCRdb's copy has only in-frame clones and leaves some out. The sample has roughly 250,000 clones; around 85% are singletons. The receptor was isolated from a woman in her thirties in good health and CMV-seropositive. Sequences were obtained from PBMCs. This chain connects TRBV9 to TRBJ2-7, with a possible D match to TRBD1 (6 bases). CDR3 sequence (DNA): TGTGCCAGCAGCGCAGGGGTACCCTACGAGCAGTACTTC. Its translation: CASSAGVPYEQYF.